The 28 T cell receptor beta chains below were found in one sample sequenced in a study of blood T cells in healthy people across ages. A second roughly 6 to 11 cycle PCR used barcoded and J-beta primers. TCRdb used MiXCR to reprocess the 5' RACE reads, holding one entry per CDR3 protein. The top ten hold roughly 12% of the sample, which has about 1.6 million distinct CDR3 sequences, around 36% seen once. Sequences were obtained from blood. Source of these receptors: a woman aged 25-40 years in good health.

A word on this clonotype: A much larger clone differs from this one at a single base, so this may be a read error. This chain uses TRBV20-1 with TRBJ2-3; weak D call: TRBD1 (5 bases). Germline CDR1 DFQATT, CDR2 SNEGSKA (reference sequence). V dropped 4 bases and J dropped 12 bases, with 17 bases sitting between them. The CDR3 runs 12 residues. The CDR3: CSAIDSDQPQYF. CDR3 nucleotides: TGCAGTGCTATTGACAGTGATCAGCCCCAGTATTTT.

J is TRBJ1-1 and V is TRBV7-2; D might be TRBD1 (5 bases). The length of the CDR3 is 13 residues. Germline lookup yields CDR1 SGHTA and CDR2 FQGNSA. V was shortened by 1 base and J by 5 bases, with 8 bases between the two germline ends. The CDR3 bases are TGTGCCAGCAGCTTAGACAGGATTACTGAAGCTTTCTTT. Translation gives CASSLDRITEAFF.

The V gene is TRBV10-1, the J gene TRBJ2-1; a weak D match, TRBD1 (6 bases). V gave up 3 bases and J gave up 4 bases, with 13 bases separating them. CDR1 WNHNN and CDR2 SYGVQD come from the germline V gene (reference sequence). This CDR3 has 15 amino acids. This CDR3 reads CASSDSPGTYNEQFF. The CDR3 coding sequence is TGCGCCAGCAGTGACTCTCCGGGGACATACAATGAGCAGTTCTTC.

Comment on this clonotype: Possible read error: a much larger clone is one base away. CDR3 bases: TGCAGCGTTGAGGGAGACAGGGGAGAGACCCGGTACTTC. This translates into CSVEGDRGETRYF. This chain joins TRBV29-1 and TRBJ2-5; TRBD1 agrees at 8 bases. CDR1 SQVTM and CDR2 ANQGSEA come from the germline V gene. The CDR3 runs 13 residues.

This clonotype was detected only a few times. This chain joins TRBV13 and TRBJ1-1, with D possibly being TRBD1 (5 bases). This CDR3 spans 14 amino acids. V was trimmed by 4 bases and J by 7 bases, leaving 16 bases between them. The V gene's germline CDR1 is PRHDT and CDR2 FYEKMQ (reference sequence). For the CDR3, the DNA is TGTGCCAGCAGCTCAAACGCCCAGGGTATTGAAGCTTTCTTT. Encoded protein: CASSSNAQGIEAFF.

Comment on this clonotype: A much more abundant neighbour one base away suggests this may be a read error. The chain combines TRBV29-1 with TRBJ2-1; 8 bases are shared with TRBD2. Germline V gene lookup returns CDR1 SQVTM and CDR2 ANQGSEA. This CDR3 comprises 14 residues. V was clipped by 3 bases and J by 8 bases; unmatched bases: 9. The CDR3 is CSVDSGLARDEQFF. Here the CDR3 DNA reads TGCAGCGTTGACTCCGGACTAGCTAGGGATGAGCAGTTCTTC.

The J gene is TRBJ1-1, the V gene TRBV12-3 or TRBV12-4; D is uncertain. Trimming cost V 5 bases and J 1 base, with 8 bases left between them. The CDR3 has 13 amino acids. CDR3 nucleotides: TGTGCCAGCAGTGGCCTCAGGAACACTGAAGCTTTCTTT. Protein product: CASSGLRNTEAFF.

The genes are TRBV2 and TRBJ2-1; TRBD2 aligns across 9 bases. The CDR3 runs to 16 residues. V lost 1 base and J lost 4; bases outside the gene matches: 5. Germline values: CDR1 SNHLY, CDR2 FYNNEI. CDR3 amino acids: CASSEGRTSAYNEQFF. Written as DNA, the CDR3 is TGTGCCAGCAGTGAAGGAAGGACTAGCGCTTACAATGAGCAGTTCTTC.

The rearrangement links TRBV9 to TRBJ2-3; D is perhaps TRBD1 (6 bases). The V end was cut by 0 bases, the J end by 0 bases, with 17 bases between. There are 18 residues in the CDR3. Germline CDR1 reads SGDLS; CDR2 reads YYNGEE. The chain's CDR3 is CASSVELGQLTSTDTQYF. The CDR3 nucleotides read TGTGCCAGCAGCGTAGAACTAGGACAGCTTACTAGCACAGATACGCAGTATTTT.

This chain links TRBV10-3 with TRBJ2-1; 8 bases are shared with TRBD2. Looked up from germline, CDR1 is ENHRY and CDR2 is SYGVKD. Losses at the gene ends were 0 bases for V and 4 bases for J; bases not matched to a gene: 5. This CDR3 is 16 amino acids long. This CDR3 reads CAISESVSGRYNEQFF. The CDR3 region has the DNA TGTGCCATCAGTGAGTCGGTGAGCGGGAGATACAATGAGCAGTTCTTC.

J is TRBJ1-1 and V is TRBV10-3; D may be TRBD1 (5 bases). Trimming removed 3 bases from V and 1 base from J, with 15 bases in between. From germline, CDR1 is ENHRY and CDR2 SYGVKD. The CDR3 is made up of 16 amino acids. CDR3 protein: CAISDGPKGRNTEAFF. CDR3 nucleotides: TGTGCCATCAGTGACGGCCCCAAGGGGAGGAACACTGAAGCTTTCTTT.

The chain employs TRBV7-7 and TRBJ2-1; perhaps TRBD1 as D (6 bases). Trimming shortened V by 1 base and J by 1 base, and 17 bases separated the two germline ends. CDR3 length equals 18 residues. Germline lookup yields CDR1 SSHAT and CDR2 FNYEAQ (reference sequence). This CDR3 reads CASSLGVTGPISYNEQFF. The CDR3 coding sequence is TGTGCCAGCAGCTTAGGGGTAACAGGGCCCATTTCCTACAATGAGCAGTTCTTC.

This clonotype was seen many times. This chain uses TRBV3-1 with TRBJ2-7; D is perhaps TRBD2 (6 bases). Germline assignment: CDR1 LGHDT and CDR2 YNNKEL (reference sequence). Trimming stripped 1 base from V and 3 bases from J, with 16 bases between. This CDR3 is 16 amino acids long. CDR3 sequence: CASSQALGGEVYEQYF. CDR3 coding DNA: TGTGCCAGCAGCCAAGCCCTAGGAGGGGAGGTCTACGAGCAGTACTTC.

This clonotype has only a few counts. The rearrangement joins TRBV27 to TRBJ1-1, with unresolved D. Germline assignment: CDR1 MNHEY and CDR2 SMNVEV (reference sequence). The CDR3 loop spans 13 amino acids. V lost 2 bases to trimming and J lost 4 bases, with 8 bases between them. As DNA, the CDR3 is TGTGCCAGCAGTTTAGGGGTTCGCACTGAAGCTTTCTTT. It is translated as CASSLGVRTEAFF.

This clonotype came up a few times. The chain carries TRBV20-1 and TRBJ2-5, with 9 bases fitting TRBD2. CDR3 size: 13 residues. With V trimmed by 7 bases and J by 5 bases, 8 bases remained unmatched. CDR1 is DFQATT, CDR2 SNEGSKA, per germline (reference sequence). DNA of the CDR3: TGCAGTGTGGCGGGGGGGCTTGAGGAGACCCAGTACTTC. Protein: CSVAGGLEETQYF.

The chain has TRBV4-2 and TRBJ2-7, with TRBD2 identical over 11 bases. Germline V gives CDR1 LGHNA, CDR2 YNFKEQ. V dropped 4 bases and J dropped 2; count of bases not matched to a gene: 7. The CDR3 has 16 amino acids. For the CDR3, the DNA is TGTGCCAGCAGCCCCGCCTCGACTAGCGGGGCCTACGAGCAGTACTTC. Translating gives CASSPASTSGAYEQYF.

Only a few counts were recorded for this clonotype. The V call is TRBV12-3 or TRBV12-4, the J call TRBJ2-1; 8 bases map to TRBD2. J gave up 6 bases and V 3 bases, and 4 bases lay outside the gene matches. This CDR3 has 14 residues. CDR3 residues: CASSFAGGPNEQFF. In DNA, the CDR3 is TGTGCCAGCAGTTTCGCGGGGGGACCCAATGAGCAGTTCTTC.

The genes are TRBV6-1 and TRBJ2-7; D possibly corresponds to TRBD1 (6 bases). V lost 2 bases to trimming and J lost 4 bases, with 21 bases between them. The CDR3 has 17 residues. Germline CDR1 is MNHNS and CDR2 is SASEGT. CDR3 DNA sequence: TGTGCCAGCAGTGAACTCGGAAGACTCAGGGGTGGGTACGAGCAGTACTTC. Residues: CASSELGRLRGGYEQYF.

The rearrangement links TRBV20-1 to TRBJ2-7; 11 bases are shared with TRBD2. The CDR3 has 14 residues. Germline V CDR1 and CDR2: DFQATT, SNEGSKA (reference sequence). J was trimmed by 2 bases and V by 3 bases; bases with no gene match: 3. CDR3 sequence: CSARGLAETYEQYF. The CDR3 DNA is TGCAGTGCTAGGGGACTAGCGGAGACCTACGAGCAGTACTTC.

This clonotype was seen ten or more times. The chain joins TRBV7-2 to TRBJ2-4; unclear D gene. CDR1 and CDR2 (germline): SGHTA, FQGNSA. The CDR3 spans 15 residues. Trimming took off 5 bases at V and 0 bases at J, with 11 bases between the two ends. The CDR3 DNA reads TGTGCCAGCAGCCAAATCTTACTAGCCAAAAACATTCAGTACTTC. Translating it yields CASSQILLAKNIQYF.

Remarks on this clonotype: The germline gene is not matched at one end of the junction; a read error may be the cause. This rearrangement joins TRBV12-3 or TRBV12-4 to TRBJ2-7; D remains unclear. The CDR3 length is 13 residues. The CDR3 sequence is CACSFTRYYEQYF. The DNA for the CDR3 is TGTGCCTGCAGTTTCACCCGTTACTACGAGCAGTACTTC.

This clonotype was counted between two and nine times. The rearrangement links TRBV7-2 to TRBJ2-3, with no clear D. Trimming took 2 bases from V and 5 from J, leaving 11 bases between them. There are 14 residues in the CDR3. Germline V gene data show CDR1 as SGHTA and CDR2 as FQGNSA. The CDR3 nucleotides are TGTGCCAGCAGCTTAAGAAGGCTAGAAGATACGCAGTATTTT. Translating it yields CASSLRRLEDTQYF.

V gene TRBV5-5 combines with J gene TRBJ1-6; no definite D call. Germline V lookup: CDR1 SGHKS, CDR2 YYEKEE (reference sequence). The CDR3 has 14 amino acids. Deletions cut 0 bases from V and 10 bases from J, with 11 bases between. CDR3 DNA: TGTGCCAGCAGCTTGGCGGTCAGTAGATCACCCCTCCACTTT. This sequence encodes CASSLAVSRSPLHF.

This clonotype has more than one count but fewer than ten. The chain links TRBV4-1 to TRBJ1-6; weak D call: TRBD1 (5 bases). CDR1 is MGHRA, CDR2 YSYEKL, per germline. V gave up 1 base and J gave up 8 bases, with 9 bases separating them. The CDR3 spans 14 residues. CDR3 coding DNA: TGCGCCAGCAGCCAAGTCAGGGAAGATTCACCCCTCCACTTT. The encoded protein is CASSQVREDSPLHF.

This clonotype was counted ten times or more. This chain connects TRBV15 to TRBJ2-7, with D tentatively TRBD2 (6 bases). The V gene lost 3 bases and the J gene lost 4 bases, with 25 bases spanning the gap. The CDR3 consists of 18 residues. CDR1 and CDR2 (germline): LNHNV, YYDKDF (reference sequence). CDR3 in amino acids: CATSSPRGGTHEMYEQYF. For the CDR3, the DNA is TGTGCCACCAGCAGCCCCAGAGGCGGGACGCACGAGATGTACGAGCAGTACTTC. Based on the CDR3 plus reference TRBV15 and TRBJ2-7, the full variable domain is DAMVIQNPRYQVTQFGKPVTLSCSQTLNHNVMYWYQQKSSQAPKLLFHYYDKDFNNEADTPDNFQSRRPNTSFCFLDIRSPGLGDTAMYLCATSSPRGGTHEMYEQYFGPGTRLTVT.

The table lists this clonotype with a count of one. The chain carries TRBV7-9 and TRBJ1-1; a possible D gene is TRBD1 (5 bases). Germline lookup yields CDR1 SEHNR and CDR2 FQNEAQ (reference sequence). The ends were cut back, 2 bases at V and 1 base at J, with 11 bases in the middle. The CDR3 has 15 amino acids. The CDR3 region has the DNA TGTGCCAGCAGCTTACGGGACCTACCGAACACTGAAGCTTTCTTT. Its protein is CASSLRDLPNTEAFF. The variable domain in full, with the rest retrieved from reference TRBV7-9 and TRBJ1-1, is DTGVSQNPRHKITKRGQNVTFRCDPISEHNRLYWYRQTLGQGPEFLTYFQNEAQLEKSRLLSDRFSAERPKGSFSTLEIQRTEQGDSAMYLCASSLRDLPNTEAFFGQGTRLTVV.

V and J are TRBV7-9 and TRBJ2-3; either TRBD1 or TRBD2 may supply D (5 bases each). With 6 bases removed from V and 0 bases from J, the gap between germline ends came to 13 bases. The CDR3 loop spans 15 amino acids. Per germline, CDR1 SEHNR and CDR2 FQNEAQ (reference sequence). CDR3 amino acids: CASSPARGSTDTQYF. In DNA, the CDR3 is TGTGCCAGCAGTCCCGCGAGGGGAAGCACAGATACGCAGTATTTT.

This CDR3 is CVARAVSTEAFF. The DNA of the CDR3 is TGTGTCGCCCGGGCGGTGAGCACTGAAGCTTTCTTT. The V gene is TRBV30, the J gene TRBJ1-1; no clear D. Germline CDR1 and CDR2: GTSNPN and SVGIG (reference sequence). The CDR3 is 12 residues long. Together with reference TRBV30 and TRBJ1-1, the CDR3 gives the full variable domain: SQTIHQWPATLVQPVGSPLSLECTVEGTSNPNLYWYRQAAGRGLQLLFYSVGIGQISSEVPQNLSASRPQDRQFILSSKKLLLSDSGFYLCVARAVSTEAFFGQGTRLTVV.